The source of this T cell receptor beta chain is a study of blood T cells in healthy people across ages. Study-wide results and caveats: Underestimates were what the diversity estimates from one million T cells were considered to be. Long-lived and aged donors differed, with more naive CD4+ cells and higher diversity in the long-lived.

Of note for this clonotype: The antigen is undetermined.

It was with a sample-barcoded 5' primer and a J-beta primer mix that a second PCR of roughly 7 to 12 cycles was run. Every cDNA molecule carried a tag from a template-switch adaptor bearing 12 random nucleotides. MiXCR, applied by TCRdb to the 5' RACE reads, yields one record per CDR3 protein. The data contain hundreds of thousands of distinct CDR3 sequences, about 43% of them seen just once; the ten biggest clones take up 25% to 35%. The CDR3 has 15 residues. Per the germline V gene, CDR1 is SGHRS and CDR2 is YFSETQ. This chain links TRBV5-1 with TRBJ2-5, with a possible D match to TRBD1 (6 bases). The DNA end is more similar to TRBJ2-7, so the J call may be wrong. Sequencing input: blood. The origin of this receptor is a man at least 80 years old in good health. The CDR3 bases are TGCGCCAGCAGCTTGGACTCGACAACAGGGCGCGAGCAGTACTTC. As protein: CASSLDSTTGREQYF.